The 32 T cell receptor beta chains below were found in one sample sequenced in a study of glioma-infiltrating T cells. TCR alpha and beta CDR3 regions were amplified from RNA using iRepertoire nested multiplex PCR. Using its own MiXCR run on the multiplex PCR reads, TCRdb lists one record per CDR3 protein. This table holds 300,000 to 400,000 distinct CDR3 sequences, 35% to 45% found once. The specimen sequenced was glioma tissue, nonneoplastic brain tissue, or PBMCs (not recorded which). These receptors came from a human donor with low-grade glioma or glioblastoma, undergoing nonglioma brain surgery, or in good health (not recorded which).

V and J are TRBV7-2 and TRBJ1-5, with a possible D match to TRBD1 (6 bases). CDR1 and CDR2 from the germline V gene are SGHTA and FQGNSA. The V end was cut by 5 bases, the J end by 4 bases, with 18 bases between. The CDR3 contains 16 residues. CDR3 residues: CASSQGGGTKNQPQHF. CDR3 nucleotide sequence: TGTGCCAGCAGCCAAGGGGGGGGGACTAAAAATCAGCCCCAGCATTTT.

This chain joins TRBV12-3 or TRBV12-4 and TRBJ1-5; 8 bases are shared with TRBD1. The trim removed 2 bases at V and 5 bases at J, leaving 11 bases unmatched. The CDR3 runs to 17 residues. The CDR3 reads CASSLLRGPFGDQPQHF. CDR3 nucleotides: TGTGCCAGCAGTTTACTCAGGGGGCCCTTCGGAGATCAGCCCCAGCATTTT.

The rearrangement uses TRBV4-3 and TRBJ2-2; 10 bases align to TRBD2. CDR1 and CDR2 from the germline V gene are LGHNA and YSLEER. The CDR3 consists of 16 residues. V lost 4 bases to trimming and J lost 4 bases; unmatched junction nucleotides: 6. CDR3 coding DNA: TGCGCCAGCAGCCCAGCGGGAGGGCCAGGCACCGGGGAGCTGTTTTTT. Its translation is CASSPAGGPGTGELFF.

The J gene is TRBJ2-1, the V gene TRBV2; no clear D. With 2 bases removed from V and 5 bases from J, the gap between germline ends came to 10 bases. This CDR3 has 14 residues. Germline values: CDR1 SNHLY, CDR2 FYNNEI. This CDR3 reads CASSEPGSHNEQFF. The DNA of the CDR3 is TGTGCCAGCAGTGAACCGGGTAGCCACAATGAGCAGTTCTTC.

This clonotype was observed at least ten times. V and J are TRBV25-1 and TRBJ2-3, with 7 nucleotides matching TRBD2. The CDR3 has 16 residues. Germline CDR1 MGHDK, CDR2 SYGVNS. Germline trimming cut 4 bases from V and 0 bases from J; bases unmatched to any gene: 7. The CDR3 bases are TGTGCCAGCAGTGCCCTCTTGCGGGGGAGCACAGATACGCAGTATTTT. Its translation is CASSALLRGSTDTQYF.

A single count supports this clonotype. This rearrangement joins TRBV7-2 to TRBJ2-6, with 7 bases matching TRBD1. J gave up 3 bases and V 4 bases, and 3 bases lay outside the gene matches. This CDR3 comprises 15 residues. CDR1 and CDR2 from the germline V gene are SGHTA and FQGNSA. The CDR3 sequence is CASSYRGYGANVLTF. DNA for the CDR3: TGTGCCAGCAGCTACAGGGGTTATGGGGCCAACGTCCTGACTTTC.

Worth noting for this clonotype: Mismatch with germline at one junction end may stem from a read error. J is TRBJ2-3 and V is TRBV28; 7 nucleotides line up with TRBD2. CDR1 and CDR2 from the germline V gene are MDHEN and SYDVKM. The CDR3 totals 14 residues. In DNA form, the CDR3 reads TGTGCCAGCGGGAGGGCCGCTTTCACAGGTACGCAGTATTTT. Amino acids: CASGRAAFTGTQYF.

The V call is TRBV12-3 or TRBV12-4, the J call TRBJ1-4, with a possible D match to TRBD1 (5 bases). Trimming removed 6 bases at V and 7 bases at J, with 12 bases between. The CDR3 spans 13 residues. CDR3 bases: TGTGCCAGCAGAACTCCAGGGAGTGAAAAACTGTTTTTT. Protein sequence: CASRTPGSEKLFF.

To note about this clonotype: This could be a read error, since a much larger clone is one nucleotide away. CDR3 coding DNA: TGCAGTGCCACGTGGGCTAGCGGGGGAGATTCAGATACGAAGTATTTT. Its protein is CSATWASGGDSDTKYF. The V gene is TRBV20-1, the J gene TRBJ2-3, with 10 bases identical to TRBD2. This CDR3 region has 16 residues. Germline CDR1 is DFQATT and CDR2 is SNEGSKA (reference sequence).

As for this clonotype: A much bigger clone sits one base away, suggesting this may be a read error. J is TRBJ2-5 and V is TRBV6-2 or TRBV6-3; 13 bases match TRBD2. The CDR3 is 17 residues long. Germline lookup yields CDR1 MNHEY and CDR2 SVGEGT. CDR3 in amino acids: CASSSPLLAGGLETQCF. CDR3 in DNA: TGTGCCAGCAGTTCTCCACTACTAGCGGGAGGGCTAGAGACCCAGTGCTTC.

This clonotype was counted a few times. The gene calls are TRBV10-3 and TRBJ1-1; D might be TRBD1 (5 bases). In germline, CDR1 is ENHRY, CDR2 SYGVKD. Trimming removed 5 bases at V and 1 base at J, with 14 bases between. The CDR3 covers 15 residues. The chain's CDR3 is CAISSSLGGNTEAFF. CDR3 in DNA: TGTGCCATCAGTTCGTCCCTCGGGGGGAACACTGAAGCTTTCTTT.

Comments on this clonotype: Being one base from a much bigger clone, this may be a read error. The chain couples TRBV27 to TRBJ1-4, with D maybe TRBD1 (5 bases). Trimming stripped 7 bases from V and 0 bases from J, with 15 bases between. Germline V CDR1 and CDR2: MNHEY, SMNVEV (reference sequence). This CDR3 spans 16 amino acids. CDR3 sequence (DNA): TGTGCCAGCAATTCGAAGGGGCTGGCAACTAATGAAAAACTGTTTTTT. As protein: CASNSKGLATNEKLFF.

The rearrangement uses TRBV7-2 and TRBJ2-7, with TRBD1 identical over 10 bases. CDR3 length equals 15 residues. Germline values: CDR1 SGHTA, CDR2 FQGNSA. Losses at the gene ends were 8 bases for V and 3 bases for J; bases not matched to a gene: 10. The CDR3 DNA is TGTGCCAGCGGCCCAGGTGGACAGGGGGACTACGAGCAGTACTTC. Its protein product is CASGPGGQGDYEQYF.

The chain couples TRBV9 to TRBJ1-1; TRBD1 might be the D (6 bases). CDR3 length: 15 residues. V shed 4 bases and J shed 4 bases, with 17 bases lying between them. CDR1 SGDLS and CDR2 YYNGEE come from the germline V gene. The CDR3 DNA reads as TGTGCCAGCAGCTCCAGCAGGACAGCCCGCACTGAAGCTTTCTTT. Translated, it gives CASSSSRTARTEAFF. The complete variable domain, with remaining parts taken from reference TRBV9 and TRBJ1-1, reads DSGVTQTPKHLITATGQRVTLRCSPRSGDLSVYWYQQSLDQGLQFLIQYYNGEERAKGNILERFSAQQFPDLHSELNLSSLELGDSALYFCASSSSRTARTEAFFGQGTRLTVV.

The V and J genes are TRBV6-2 or TRBV6-3 and TRBJ2-3, with TRBD2 matching 7 bases. The V segment lost 10 bases and the J segment 4 bases; nucleotides outside the gene matches: 11. The CDR3 extends over 14 amino acids. CDR1 is MNHEY and CDR2 is SVGEGT in the germline V gene. CDR3: CATEGRAHSDTQYF. The CDR3 DNA follows: TGTGCCACCGAAGGGAGGGCGCATTCAGATACGCAGTATTTT.

The sample holds a few counts of this clonotype. V and J are TRBV20-1 and TRBJ2-4; D gene ambiguous. The length of the CDR3 is 13 residues. CDR1 and CDR2 (germline): DFQATT, SNEGSKA (reference sequence). V was shortened by 4 bases and J by 11 bases, with 18 bases between the two germline ends. CDR3 in DNA: TGCAGTGCTATTCTATGGGATACCGAGGTTCAGTACTTC. This gives the protein CSAILWDTEVQYF.

As to this clonotype: The junction shows a germline mismatch at one end, possibly a read error. The genes are TRBV7-9 and TRBJ1-4; D remains ambiguous. Looked up from germline, CDR1 is SEHNR and CDR2 is FQNEAQ (reference sequence). The CDR3 is 14 amino acids. The CDR3 loop reads CDSSPAVGNEKLFF. In DNA form, the CDR3 reads TGTGACAGCAGCCCAGCTGTGGGTAATGAAAAACTGTTTTTT.

This clonotype was recorded many times. This sequence joins TRBV6-1 and TRBJ2-7; 8 bases agree with TRBD2. CDR1 and CDR2 from the germline V gene are MNHNS and SASEGT. The CDR3 is made up of 16 amino acids. Unmatched junction bases numbered 9, after V lost 5 bases and J lost 0 bases. For the CDR3, the DNA is TGTGCCAGCAGTAAGACAACCGGGACTAGCTCCTACGAGCAGTACTTC. This gives the protein CASSKTTGTSSYEQYF.

The chain links TRBV7-2 to TRBJ2-1; 12 nucleotides agree with TRBD2. The length of the CDR3 is 14 residues. Germline V lookup: CDR1 SGHTA, CDR2 FQGNSA. V lost 5 bases to trimming and J lost 10 bases; unmatched junction nucleotides: 6. CDR3 DNA sequence: TGTGCCAGCAGCCGGACTAGCGGGACCCTCGAGCAGTTCTTC. Translating it yields CASSRTSGTLEQFF.

Of note for this clonotype: This may be a read error: a much more frequent sequence differs by one nucleotide. This chain links TRBV6-2 or TRBV6-3 with TRBJ2-7; 14 bases are a match to TRBD2. Germline CDR1 reads MNHEY; CDR2 reads SVGEGT. This CDR3 is 15 amino acids long. Germline trimming cut 4 bases from V and 5 bases from J; bases unmatched to any gene: 4. This CDR3 is CASSCWGLAGDEQYF. The CDR3 coding sequence is TGTGCCAGCAGTTGCTGGGGACTAGCGGGAGACGAGCAGTACTTC.

This clonotype was recorded once. The chain is built from TRBV20-1 and TRBJ2-7; no clear D. Trimming shortened V by 2 bases and J by 3 bases, and 11 bases separated the two germline ends. Germline V gives CDR1 DFQATT, CDR2 SNEGSKA (reference sequence). The CDR3 spans 13 residues. CDR3 protein: CSARWLLNYEQYF. In DNA, the CDR3 is TGCAGTGCTAGATGGCTACTGAACTACGAGCAGTACTTC.

This clonotype showed up just a few times. This sequence joins TRBV5-1 and TRBJ1-1; D perhaps matches TRBD1 (5 bases). The CDR3 spans 17 residues. Germline values: CDR1 SGHRS, CDR2 YFSETQ. Trimming pared 4 bases from V and 1 base from J, leaving 20 bases between. CDR3 bases: TGCGCCAGCAGCCCCCCCGGCTCATACGGGGCGAACACTGAAGCTTTCTTT. It is translated as CASSPPGSYGANTEAFF.

The chain is built from TRBV6-2 or TRBV6-3 and TRBJ2-7; D gene ambiguous. V lost 3 bases and J lost 3, with 18 bases in between. The CDR3 length is 16 residues. Germline V lookup: CDR1 MNHEY, CDR2 SVGEGT. The CDR3 region has the DNA TGTGCCAGCAGTTATTTCGGACGGACCTTATACTACGAGCAGTACTTC. As protein: CASSYFGRTLYYEQYF.

There are a few counts of this clonotype. This chain uses TRBV28 with TRBJ2-1, with TRBD2 matching 8 bases. This CDR3 is built from 17 residues. Germline V gene data show CDR1 as MDHEN and CDR2 as SYDVKM. J gave up 5 bases and V 8 bases, and 17 bases lay outside the gene matches. CDR3 loop: CASSPPIIQRENNEQFF. Written as DNA, the CDR3 is TGTGCCAGCTCACCACCGATTATCCAGCGGGAGAACAATGAGCAGTTCTTC. The full variable domain, in which reference TRBV28 and TRBJ2-1 provide the parts outside the CDR3, is DVKVTQSSRYLVKRTGEKVFLECVQDMDHENMFWYRQDPGLGLRLIYFSYDVKMKEKGDIPEGYSVSREKKERFSLILESASTNQTSMYLCASSPPIIQRENNEQFFGPGTRLTVL.

This clonotype occurred once. The chain recombines TRBV5-5 with TRBJ2-4; 7 nucleotides match TRBD2. This CDR3 region has 15 residues. Germline-derived CDR1 and CDR2 are SGHKS and YYEKEE (reference sequence). V trimming: 4 bases; J trimming: 2 bases; junction bases outside the gene matches: 6. Here the CDR3 DNA reads TGTGCCAGCAGCCGGGGGGATTATACCAAAAACATTCAGTACTTC. It encodes CASSRGDYTKNIQYF. The full variable domain, in which reference TRBV5-5 and TRBJ2-4 provide the parts outside the CDR3, is DAGVTQSPTHLIKTRGQQVTLRCSPISGHKSVSWYQQVLGQGPQFIFQYYEKEERGRGNFPDRFSARQFPNYSSELNVNALLLGDSALYLCASSRGDYTKNIQYFGAGTRLSVL.

A single count supports this clonotype. The chain has TRBV20-1 and TRBJ1-1; D remains ambiguous. The CDR3 consists of 14 residues. Germline values: CDR1 DFQATT, CDR2 SNEGSKA (reference sequence). Deletions cut 0 bases from V and 9 bases from J, with 17 bases between. The CDR3 DNA sequence: TGCAGTGCTAGAGAGGTGACACGGGAGACTAAAGCTTTCTTT. Translated, it gives CSAREVTRETKAFF.

This clonotype was counted a few times. The chain is built from TRBV24-1 and TRBJ2-7; D is undetermined. V shed 3 bases and J shed 4 bases, with 9 bases lying between them. The CDR3 totals 13 residues. Germline V gene data show CDR1 as KGHDR and CDR2 as SFDVKD. In DNA form, the CDR3 reads TGTGCCACCAGTGATAACGGAGAGTACGAGCAGTACTTC. It translates to CATSDNGEYEQYF.

This clonotype was observed many times. This chain uses TRBV6-1 with TRBJ2-1, with a tentative D call TRBD1 (6 bases). CDR1 and CDR2 from the germline V gene are MNHNS and SASEGT. The CDR3 totals 16 residues. V lost 2 bases to trimming and J lost 5 bases, with 16 bases between them. The chain's CDR3 is CASSERTELYDNEQFF. The CDR3, as DNA: TGTGCCAGCAGTGAACGGACAGAACTTTATGACAATGAGCAGTTCTTC.

With regard to this clonotype: This could be a read error, since a much larger clone is one nucleotide away. The J gene is TRBJ2-2, the V gene TRBV27, with a tentative D call TRBD2 (6 bases). The germline V gene encodes CDR1 MNHEY and CDR2 SMNVEV (reference sequence). This CDR3 comprises 14 residues. CDR3 residues: CASSFGGGTGGLFF. CDR3 bases: TGTGCCAGCAGTTTTGGCGGCGGCACCGGGGGGCTGTTTTTT.

The V call is TRBV7-9, the J call TRBJ2-7; D is unclear. Germline V gene lookup returns CDR1 SEHNR and CDR2 FQNEAQ (reference sequence). The V and J ends lost 4 bases and 5 bases respectively, with 15 bases between them. The CDR3 is 14 amino acids. DNA for the CDR3: TGTGCCAGCAGCTCCCAATTGAAGCGTAACGAGCAGTACTTC. It specifies CASSSQLKRNEQYF.

As to this clonotype: A junction boundary mismatches the germline segment, possibly from a read error. The chain couples TRBV7-2 to TRBJ1-1, with D uncertain. The germline V gene encodes CDR1 SGHTA and CDR2 FQGNSA. The CDR3 is made up of 15 amino acids. In DNA form, the CDR3 reads TGTGCCAGCAGCGACATCCCGACGGTCGACACTAAAGCTTTCTTT. This translates into CASSDIPTVDTKAFF.

The table lists this clonotype with a few counts. This rearrangement joins TRBV10-3 to TRBJ1-2; 10 positions match TRBD1. Germline CDR1 reads ENHRY; CDR2 reads SYGVKD. There are 18 residues in the CDR3. The V segment lost 2 bases and the J segment 3 bases; nucleotides outside the gene matches: 12. CDR3 residues: CAISEIKGAGTGDYGYTF. CDR3 coding DNA: TGTGCCATCAGTGAGATCAAAGGCGCCGGGACAGGGGACTATGGCTACACCTTC.